The rows below give T cell receptor beta chains drawn from one sample of a study of blood T cell repertoires in COVID-19. The protocol was immunoSEQ multiplex PCR, while the TCRdb copy is restricted to in-frame clones and leaves out a portion. The data hold about 150,000 clones, with around 91% observed a single time. Sequenced material: peripheral blood. The receptors were sampled from a young man with COVID-19, enrolled during active disease. The CDR3 runs from the conserved cysteine through the conserved F or W. The D gene is left open where the match is weak. Only some rows state a clone size, as once, few, many or a class for expanded clones.

>.|TRBD2|TRBV28|TRBJ2-7
CASSPGGRTTYEQYF
TGTGCCAGCAGCCCGGGGGGAAGAACTACTTACGAGCAGTACTTC
>.|.|TRBV7-8|TRBJ2-7
CASSLSGPSSYEQYF
TGTGCCAGCAGCTTATCCGGTCCGAGCTCCTACGAGCAGTACTTC
>.|.|TRBV2|TRBJ1-4
CASSANEVGGEKLLF
TGTGCCAGCAGTGCTAACGAGGTGGGGGGGGAAAAACTGCTTTTT
>.|.|TRBV7-6|TRBJ1-2
CASSLAPQGNYGYTF
TGTGCCAGCAGCTTAGCCCCTCAGGGGAACTATGGCTACACCTTC
>.|TRBD2|TRBV2|TRBJ2-1
CASQRGSSYNEQFF
TGTGCCAGCCAGCGGGGGAGCTCCTACAATGAGCAGTTCTTC
>.|TRBD1|TRBV6-6|TRBJ1-6
CASSFRDRGNSPLHF
TGTGCCAGCAGTTTCCGGGACAGGGGTAATTCACCCCTCCACTTT
>.|.|TRBV29-1|TRBJ1-5
CSAQSGGGQPQHF
TGCAGCGCCCAGTCCGGGGGTGGACAGCCCCAGCATTTT
>.|.|TRBV30|TRBJ2-5
CAWSGASRQETQYF
TGTGCCTGGAGTGGGGCGTCCCGCCAAGAGACCCAGTACTTC
>.|TRBD1|TRBV29-1|TRBJ2-7
CSVRGQGYEQYF
TGCAGCGTTCGCGGACAGGGCTACGAGCAGTACTTC
>.|TRBD2|TRBV6-2/TRBV6-3|TRBJ2-7
CASSQVQRELWSYEQYF
TGTGCCAGCAGCCAAGTCCAGCGGGAGCTTTGGTCCTACGAGCAGTACTTC
>.|TRBD2|TRBV29-1|TRBJ2-5
CSVPRIAGEKGETQYF
TGCAGCGTCCCTAGAATAGCGGGAGAAAAGGGAGAGACCCAGTACTTC
>once|.|TRBV7-9|TRBJ2-7
CASSLAIVAYEQYF
TGTGCCAGCAGCTTAGCGATTGTAGCCTACGAGCAGTACTTC
>.|.|TRBV6-5|TRBJ2-7
CASNQGLGYEQYF
TGTGCCAGCAACCAGGGATTAGGGTACGAGCAGTACTTC
>.|TRBD1|TRBV28|TRBJ1-5
CASRSRTGGLNQPQHF
TGTGCCAGCAGGTCTCGGACAGGGGGCCTAAATCAGCCCCAGCATTTT
>once|.|TRBV4-2|TRBJ2-2
CASSQEGQNTGELFF
TGTGCCAGCAGCCAAGAGGGGCAGAACACCGGGGAGCTGTTTTTT
>.|.|TRBV5-6|TRBJ1-6
CASSPGRLLDNSPLHF
TGTGCCAGCAGCCCAGGGAGGCTTTTGGATAATTCACCCCTCCACTTT
>.|.|TRBV9|TRBJ2-7
CASSVASGRQYF
TGTGCCAGCAGCGTAGCTTCGGGGAGGCAGTACTTC
>.|TRBD1|TRBV5-4|TRBJ1-3
CASSYDRGLSGNTIYF
TGTGCCAGCAGCTACGACAGGGGGTTGTCTGGAAACACCATATATTTT
>.|.|TRBV19|TRBJ2-2
CASSRGDTGELFF
TGTGCCAGTTCCAGGGGGGACACCGGGGAGCTGTTTTTT
>.|.|TRBV5-6|TRBJ2-7
CASSYGTQAGEQYF
TGTGCCAGCAGCTACGGAACGCAGGCCGGCGAGCAGTACTTC
>once|TRBD2|TRBV28|TRBJ2-5
CASSLGLAGKETQYF
TGTGCCAGCAGTTTGGGACTAGCGGGGAAAGAGACCCAGTACTTC
>once|TRBD2|TRBV6-5|TRBJ2-1
CASSLAGGDYNEQFF
TGTGCCAGCAGCTTAGCGGGAGGTGACTACAATGAGCAGTTCTTC
>.|TRBD2|TRBV6-4|TRBJ2-3
CASSESSGSPDTQYF
TGTGCCAGCAGTGAGTCTAGCGGGAGCCCAGATACGCAGTATTTT
>.|.|TRBV15|TRBJ2-1
CATSRLDRDQFF
TGTGCCACCAGCAGATTAGACAGAGATCAGTTCTTC
>.|.|TRBV4-3|TRBJ2-7
CASSQGPDSYEQYF
TGCGCCAGCAGCCAGGGGCCGGACTCCTACGAGCAGTACTTC
>.|TRBD2|TRBV7-9|TRBJ2-3
CASSLARLAGPSTDTQYF
TGTGCCAGCAGCTTAGCACGACTAGCGGGGCCTAGCACAGATACGCAGTATTTT
>.|TRBD1|TRBV19|TRBJ2-7
CASSRGTGREQYF
TGTGCCAGTAGTAGGGGGACAGGGCGCGAGCAGTACTTC